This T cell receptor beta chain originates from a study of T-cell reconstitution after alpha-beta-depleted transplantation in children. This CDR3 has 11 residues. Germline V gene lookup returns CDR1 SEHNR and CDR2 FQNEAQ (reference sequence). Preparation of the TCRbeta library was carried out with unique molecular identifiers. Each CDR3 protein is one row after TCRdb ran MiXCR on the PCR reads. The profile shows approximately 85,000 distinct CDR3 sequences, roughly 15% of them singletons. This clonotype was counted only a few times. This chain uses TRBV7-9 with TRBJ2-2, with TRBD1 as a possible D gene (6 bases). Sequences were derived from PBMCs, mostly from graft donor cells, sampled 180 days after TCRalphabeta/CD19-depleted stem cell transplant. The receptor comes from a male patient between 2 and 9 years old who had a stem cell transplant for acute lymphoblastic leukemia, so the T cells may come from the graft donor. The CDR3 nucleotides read TGTGCAGAGGGGGTATCCGGGGAGCTGTTTTTT. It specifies CAEGVSGELFF.